These T cell receptor beta chains were read from a single sample in a study of blood T cell repertoires in COVID-19. Produced via immunoSEQ multiplex PCR; TCRdb's table is partial and in-frame only. Among 35,000 to 45,000 clones listed, about 91% were seen once. The sample was peripheral blood. The receptors derive from a human donor in a cohort sampled during active COVID-19. Each CDR3 is given with its conserved first and last residue. Fields, in order: clone size, J gene, V gene, D gene, CDR3 DNA, CDR3 protein. D genes are given only for firm matches. A row's size may be missing; if present it is once, few, many or a size class.

>NA|TRBJ2-1|TRBV30|TRBD2
TGTGCCCGGCCGGGGGGAGGGGTCGATGAGCAGTTCTTC
CARPGGGVDEQFF
>NA|TRBJ2-3|TRBV7-3|TRBD2
TGTGCCAGCAGCCCCACTAGCGGGCCTAGTATAGATACGCAGTATTTT
CASSPTSGPSIDTQYF
>NA|TRBJ2-7|TRBV7-2|NA
TGTGCCAGCAGCTTAACTACATATCGGCTTTCCTACGAGCAGTACTTC
CASSLTTYRLSYEQYF
>NA|TRBJ2-3|TRBV5-1|TRBD1
TGCGCCAGCAGCTTAAGACAGGGGGGTTACACAGATACGCAGTATTTT
CASSLRQGGYTDTQYF
>NA|TRBJ2-2|TRBV7-2|NA
TGTGCCAGCAGCCCAGGGTCGGGCGGGGAGCTGTTTTTT
CASSPGSGGELFF
>NA|TRBJ2-3|TRBV7-3|TRBD2
TGTGCCAGCAGCCCGCAACTAGCGGGGGGCACAGATACGCAGTATTTT
CASSPQLAGGTDTQYF
>NA|TRBJ1-5|TRBV9|TRBD1
TGTGCCAGCAGCGGGGGGGACAGGCCCCAGCATTTT
CASSGGDRPQHF
>NA|TRBJ2-5|TRBV11-3|NA
TGTGCCAGCAGCTTATTCCAAAAAGAGACCCAGTACTTC
CASSLFQKETQYF
>NA|TRBJ2-7|TRBV3-1/TRBV3-2|NA
TGTGCCAGCAGGGCCAGGGGAAAGGACTCCTACGAGCAGTACTTC
CASRARGKDSYEQYF
>NA|TRBJ1-6|TRBV28|TRBD1
TGTGCCAGCATACCCCGGACAGGGCCAAATTCACCCCTCCACTTT
CASIPRTGPNSPLHF
>NA|TRBJ2-3|TRBV3-1/TRBV3-2|TRBD2
TGTGCCAGCAGCCAGGCGGGAGGGCCAATCGCGACAGATACGCAGTATTTT
CASSQAGGPIATDTQYF
>NA|TRBJ1-5|TRBV5-1|NA
TGCGCCAGCAGCCCGGTGGGGGGGGGCAATCAGCCCCAGCATTTT
CASSPVGGGNQPQHF
>NA|TRBJ1-3|TRBV10-3|TRBD1
TGTGCCATCAGCCAACCTGCTGGGACAGACTCTGGAAACACCATATATTTT
CAISQPAGTDSGNTIYF
>NA|TRBJ2-7|TRBV18|TRBD2
TGTGCCAGCTCACCGGGGGGGAATAAGGCTCCCGTCCACGAGCAGTACTTC
CASSPGGNKAPVHEQYF
>NA|TRBJ2-5|TRBV18|NA
TGTGCCAGCTCACCCGGACAGCCCGGGGAGACCCAGTACTTC
CASSPGQPGETQYF
>NA|TRBJ1-5|TRBV28|NA
TGTGCCAGCAGTTTTCAGGTCTCCGGCAATCAGCCCCAGCATTTT
CASSFQVSGNQPQHF
>NA|TRBJ1-2|TRBV7-9|NA
TGTGCCAGCAGCTTATTTGGGGGGACGGAGGAGTATGGCTACACCTTC
CASSLFGGTEEYGYTF
>NA|TRBJ1-4|TRBV28|TRBD1
TGTGCCAGCAGCCCAAACTGGACAGGGAATGAAAAACTGTTTTTT
CASSPNWTGNEKLFF
>few|TRBJ2-2|TRBV5-4|TRBD1
TGTGCCAGCAGCTTCCGGGACAGGGAACTAGGGGAGCTGTTTTTT
CASSFRDRELGELFF
>NA|TRBJ1-5|TRBV27|NA
TGTGCCGCAGGGTTATCGCCCCAGCATTTT
CAAGLSPQHF
>medium-sized|TRBJ1-1|TRBV25-1|NA
TGTGCCAGCAGTGGATCAAGCATGAACACTGAAGCTTTCTTT
CASSGSSMNTEAFF
>few|TRBJ1-6|TRBV7-9|TRBD1
TGTGCCAGCAGCTCGGGAAGGCAGGGGGGAAATTCACCCCTCCACTTT
CASSSGRQGGNSPLHF
>NA|TRBJ2-1|TRBV6-5|NA
TGTGCCAGCAGTCTACAGGGCGCCTACAATGAGCAGTTCTTC
CASSLQGAYNEQFF
>NA|TRBJ1-5|TRBV28|NA
TGTGCCAGCAGTTTACGGGTGTGGCAGGGGCGTCATAGCAATCAGCCCCAGCATTTT
CASSLRVWQGRHSNQPQHF
>once|TRBJ2-2|TRBV6-5|TRBD2
TGTGCCAGCAGTTACTCGAAAACGGGAGGGCCCGGGGAGCTGTTTTTT
CASSYSKTGGPGELFF
>once|TRBJ2-5|TRBV4-3|NA
TGCGCCAGCAGCCAAGACTTAGGGGAAGAGACCCAGTACTTC
CASSQDLGEETQYF
>NA|TRBJ2-3|TRBV2|NA
TGTGCCAGCATAAGAGCCCCCACAGATACGCAGTATTTT
CASIRAPTDTQYF
>NA|TRBJ1-5|TRBV30|NA
TGTGCCTGGAGTTCCTTCGGAGACCCCCAGCATTTT
CAWSSFGDPQHF
>NA|TRBJ1-1|TRBV5-6|NA
TGTGCCAGCAGCCCTGTAGCCAGGGAGAACACTGAAGCTTTCTTT
CASSPVARENTEAFF
>NA|TRBJ2-3|TRBV2|TRBD2
TGTGCCAGCAGAGACTGGGGGGGAGGCACAGATACGCAGTATTTT
CASRDWGGGTDTQYF
>NA|TRBJ2-1|TRBV5-1|NA
TGCGCCAGCAGCTTAGAGGGAGAGCCCTACAATGAGCAGTTCTTC
CASSLEGEPYNEQFF
>NA|TRBJ2-5|TRBV27|NA
TGTGCCAGCAGGGGACGGGGGGAGACCCAGTACTTC
CASRGRGETQYF
>NA|TRBJ1-3|TRBV5-1|NA
TGCGCCAGCAGCAGGGACACAGGAAACACCATATATTTT
CASSRDTGNTIYF
>NA|TRBJ1-3|TRBV5-4|NA
TGTGCCAGCAGCTTGATGGGCGTCTCTGGAAACACCATATATTTT
CASSLMGVSGNTIYF
>NA|TRBJ2-1|TRBV3-1/TRBV3-2|TRBD2
TGTGCCAGCAGCCCACCCGGACTAGCGGGGTACAATGAGCAGTTCTTC
CASSPPGLAGYNEQFF
>NA|TRBJ2-5|TRBV2|TRBD1
TGTGCCAGCAGAGCCGGGACAGGGGGTAGTGAGACCCAGTACTTC
CASRAGTGGSETQYF
>NA|TRBJ1-2|TRBV19|NA
TGTGCCAGTAGTATTTCAGGGGCCACCCATGGGGACTATGGCTACACCTTC
CASSISGATHGDYGYTF
>NA|TRBJ2-6|TRBV6-6|NA
TGTGCCAGCAGTCCCCCACCCGGGCGGGGTGGGGCCAACGTCCTGACTTTC
CASSPPPGRGGANVLTF
>NA|TRBJ2-5|TRBV24-1|TRBD1
TGTGCCACCAGTGAAGGGGGCGAGACCCAGTACTTC
CATSEGGETQYF
>NA|TRBJ2-5|TRBV19|TRBD2
TGTGCCAGTAGCCACCTAGCGGGGCAAGAGACCCAGTACTTC
CASSHLAGQETQYF
>once|TRBJ1-2|TRBV5-1|NA
TGCGCCAGCAGCTTGGACAGGGAAATTTTCGGCTACACCTTC
CASSLDREIFGYTF